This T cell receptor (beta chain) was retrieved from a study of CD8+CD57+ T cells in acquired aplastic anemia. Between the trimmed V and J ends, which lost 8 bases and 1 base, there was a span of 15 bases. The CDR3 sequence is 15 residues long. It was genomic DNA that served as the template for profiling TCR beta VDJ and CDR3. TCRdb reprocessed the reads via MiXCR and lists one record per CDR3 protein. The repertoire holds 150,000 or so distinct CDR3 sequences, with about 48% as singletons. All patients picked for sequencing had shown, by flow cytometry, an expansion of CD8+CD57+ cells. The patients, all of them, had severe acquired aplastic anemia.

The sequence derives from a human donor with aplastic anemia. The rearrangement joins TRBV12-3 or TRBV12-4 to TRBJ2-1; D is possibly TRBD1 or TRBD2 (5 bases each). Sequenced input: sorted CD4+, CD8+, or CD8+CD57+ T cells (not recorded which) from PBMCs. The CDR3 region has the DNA TGTGCCAGCGGCCCCGTATGGGGGTCCTACAATGAGCAGTTCTTC. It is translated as CASGPVWGSYNEQFF.